Shown below are 4 T cell receptor beta chains from a single sample sequenced in a study of blood T cell repertoires in COVID-19. Profiling relied on immunoSEQ multiplex PCR, and the TCRdb table lists in-frame clones only, not all of them. The table records some 150,000 clones, approximately 83% of them present only once. Material for sequencing was peripheral blood. These receptors came from a woman aged 60-75 years with COVID-19, enrolled during active disease.

The chain couples TRBV7-9 to TRBJ1-1; D remains ambiguous. The CDR3 has 15 residues. CDR1 is SEHNR, CDR2 FQNEAQ, per germline (reference sequence). The V gene lost 7 bases and the J gene lost 4 bases, with 19 bases spanning the gap. The CDR3 here is CASTSDRGLATEAFF. In DNA, the CDR3 is TGTGCCAGCACCTCTGATCGGGGTTTGGCCACTGAAGCTTTCTTT. The full variable domain, rest sourced from reference TRBV7-9 and TRBJ1-1, is DTGVSQNPRHKITKRGQNVTFRCDPISEHNRLYWYRQTLGQGPEFLTYFQNEAQLEKSRLLSDRFSAERPKGSFSTLEIQRTEQGDSAMYLCASTSDRGLATEAFFGQGTRLTVV.

The genes are TRBV27 and TRBJ2-5, with D perhaps matching TRBD2 (6 bases). The CDR3 is 13 amino acids. V lost 1 base, J lost 7 bases, and 10 bases lay in between. Germline V gives CDR1 MNHEY, CDR2 SMNVEV (reference sequence). The CDR3 sequence: CASSLYSGGTQYF. The CDR3 nucleotides read TGTGCCAGCAGTTTATATAGCGGCGGGACCCAGTACTTC.

CDR3 nucleotides: TGTGCCAGCAGCTCGGGTCCCGGGACAGGGGCCTCTGGGGCCAACGTCCTGACTTTC. Its protein product is CASSSGPGTGASGANVLTF. V is TRBV7-9 and J is TRBJ2-6, with TRBD1 matching 10 bases. V dropped 4 bases and J dropped 0; count of bases not matched to a gene: 9. Germline lookup yields CDR1 SEHNR and CDR2 FQNEAQ (reference sequence). This CDR3 is 19 amino acids long.

Concerning this clone itself: Germline is not matched at one junction end, which may reflect a read error. The chain combines TRBV7-7 with TRBJ2-3, with TRBD2 matching 10 bases. The CDR3 totals 16 residues. Germline V lookup: CDR1 SSHAT, CDR2 FNYEAQ (reference sequence). DNA for the CDR3: TGTGCTAGCAGCTTAGGATTAGCGGGGGGATCAGATACGCAGTATTTT. It translates to CASSLGLAGGSDTQYF.